The T cell receptor beta chain described here comes from a study of T cell changes during pregnancy in multiple sclerosis. The ends lost 3 bases at V and 4 bases at J; junction bases unmatched: 5. Germline values: CDR1 MNHEY, CDR2 SVGAGI. The CDR3 sequence is 15 residues long. Only in-frame clones appear in the TCRdb table, and some are missing; sequencing was by immunoSEQ multiplex PCR. This sample has about 40,000 clones; about 92% occur once, and the top ten carry under 15%. The chain couples TRBV6-5 to TRBJ2-5; 10 bases line up with TRBD1. This sample comprised CD8+ T cells from peripheral blood mononuclear cells, obtained in the first trimester of pregnancy. The clonotype comes from a female donor with multiple sclerosis, enrolled in a pregnancy study. The DNA for the CDR3 is TGTGCCAGCAGTTATGATGGGGACAGGGGAGAGACCCAGTACTTC. Its protein is CASSYDGDRGETQYF.